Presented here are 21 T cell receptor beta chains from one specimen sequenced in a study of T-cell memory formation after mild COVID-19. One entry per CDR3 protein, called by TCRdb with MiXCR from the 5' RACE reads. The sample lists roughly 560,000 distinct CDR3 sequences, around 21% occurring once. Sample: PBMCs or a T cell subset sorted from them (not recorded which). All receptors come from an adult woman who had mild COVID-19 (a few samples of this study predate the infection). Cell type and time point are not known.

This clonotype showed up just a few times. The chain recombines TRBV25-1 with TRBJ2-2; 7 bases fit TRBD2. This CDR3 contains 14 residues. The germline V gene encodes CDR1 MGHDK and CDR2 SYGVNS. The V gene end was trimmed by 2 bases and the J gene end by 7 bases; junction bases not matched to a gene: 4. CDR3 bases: TGTGCCAGCAGTGAAGGGGGGGAGGACGGGGAGCTGTTTTTT. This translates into CASSEGGEDGELFF. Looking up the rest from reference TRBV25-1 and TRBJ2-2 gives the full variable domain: EADIYQTPRYLVIGTGKKITLECSQTMGHDKMYWYQQDPGMELHLIHYSYGVNSTEKGDLSSESTVSRIRTEHFPLTLESARPSHTSQYLCASSEGGEDGELFFGEGSRLTVL.

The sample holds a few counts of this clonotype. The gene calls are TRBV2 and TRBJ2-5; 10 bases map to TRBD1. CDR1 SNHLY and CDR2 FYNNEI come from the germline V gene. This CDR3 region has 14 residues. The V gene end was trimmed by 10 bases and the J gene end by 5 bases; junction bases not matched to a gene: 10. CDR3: CATQDDRGLETQYF. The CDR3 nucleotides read TGTGCCACCCAAGATGACAGGGGGCTGGAGACCCAGTACTTC.

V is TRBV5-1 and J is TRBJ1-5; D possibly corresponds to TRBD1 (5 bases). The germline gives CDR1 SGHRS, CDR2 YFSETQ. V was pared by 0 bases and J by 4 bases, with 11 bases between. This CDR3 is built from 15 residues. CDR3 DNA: TGCGCCAGCAGCTTGGATGGCGGGGCAAATCAGCCCCAGCATTTT. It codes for CASSLDGGANQPQHF.

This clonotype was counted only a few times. CDR3 DNA sequence: TGTGCCAGCAGCATTACCCCTACCGGGACAGGGGAGACCCAGTACTTC. It is translated as CASSITPTGTGETQYF. The chain has TRBV9 and TRBJ2-5; 9 nucleotides agree with TRBD1. The CDR3 runs to 16 residues. CDR1 SGDLS and CDR2 YYNGEE come from the germline V gene. J was trimmed by 5 bases and V by 4 bases; bases with no gene match: 12. Full variable domain (rest looked up from reference TRBV9 and TRBJ2-5): DSGVTQTPKHLITATGQRVTLRCSPRSGDLSVYWYQQSLDQGLQFLIQYYNGEERAKGNILERFSAQQFPDLHSELNLSSLELGDSALYFCASSITPTGTGETQYFGPGTRLLVL.

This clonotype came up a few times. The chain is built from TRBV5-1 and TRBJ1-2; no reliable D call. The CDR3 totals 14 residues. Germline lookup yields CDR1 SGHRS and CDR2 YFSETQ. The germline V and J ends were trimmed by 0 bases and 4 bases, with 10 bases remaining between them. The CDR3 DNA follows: TGCGCCAGCAGCTTGGAAACCAGGTTCTATGGCTACACCTTC. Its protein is CASSLETRFYGYTF.

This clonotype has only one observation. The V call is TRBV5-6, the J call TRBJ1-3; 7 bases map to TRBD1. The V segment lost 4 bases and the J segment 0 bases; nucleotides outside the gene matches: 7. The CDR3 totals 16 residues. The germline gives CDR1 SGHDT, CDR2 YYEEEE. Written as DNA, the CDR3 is TGTGCCAGCAGCGAGGACAGGTTTTTCTCTGGAAACACCATATATTTT. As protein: CASSEDRFFSGNTIYF.

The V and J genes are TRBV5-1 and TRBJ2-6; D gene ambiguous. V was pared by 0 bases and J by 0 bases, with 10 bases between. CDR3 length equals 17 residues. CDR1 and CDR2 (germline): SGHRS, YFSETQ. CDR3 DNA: TGCGCCAGCAGCTTGGAGGCCATTCGCTCTGGGGCCAACGTCCTGACTTTC. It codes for CASSLEAIRSGANVLTF.

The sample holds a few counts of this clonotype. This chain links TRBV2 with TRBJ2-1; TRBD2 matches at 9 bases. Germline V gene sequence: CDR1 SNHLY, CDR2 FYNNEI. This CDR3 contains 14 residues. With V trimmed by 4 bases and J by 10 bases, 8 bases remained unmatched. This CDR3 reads CASSAGGGVTEQFF. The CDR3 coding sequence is TGTGCCAGCAGTGCTGGCGGGGGGGTTACGGAGCAGTTCTTC. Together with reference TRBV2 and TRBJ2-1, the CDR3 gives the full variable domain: EPEVTQTPSHQVTQMGQEVILRCVPISNHLYFYWYRQILGQKVEFLVSFYNNEISEKSEIFDDQFSVERPDGSNFTLKIRSTKLEDSAMYFCASSAGGGVTEQFFGPGTRLTVL.

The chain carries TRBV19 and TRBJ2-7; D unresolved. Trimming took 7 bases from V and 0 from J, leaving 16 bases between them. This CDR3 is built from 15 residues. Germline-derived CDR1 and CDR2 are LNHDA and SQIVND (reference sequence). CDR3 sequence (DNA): TGTGCCAGTAAGAAAAAGTCAAGCTACTCCTACGAGCAGTACTTC. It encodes CASKKKSSYSYEQYF.

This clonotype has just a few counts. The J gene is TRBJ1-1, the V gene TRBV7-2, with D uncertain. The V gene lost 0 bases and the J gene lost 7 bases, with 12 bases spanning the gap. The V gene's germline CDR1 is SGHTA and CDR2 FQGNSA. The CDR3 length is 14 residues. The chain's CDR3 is CASSLAVEPREAFF. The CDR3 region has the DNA TGTGCCAGCAGCTTAGCCGTTGAACCGCGTGAAGCTTTCTTT.

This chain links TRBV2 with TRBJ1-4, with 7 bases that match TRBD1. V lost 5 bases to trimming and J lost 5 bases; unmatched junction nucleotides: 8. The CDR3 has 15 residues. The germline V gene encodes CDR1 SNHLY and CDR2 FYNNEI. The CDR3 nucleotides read TGTGCCAGCAGTAACTACAGGGGTTGGAATGAAAAACTGTTTTTT. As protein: CASSNYRGWNEKLFF.

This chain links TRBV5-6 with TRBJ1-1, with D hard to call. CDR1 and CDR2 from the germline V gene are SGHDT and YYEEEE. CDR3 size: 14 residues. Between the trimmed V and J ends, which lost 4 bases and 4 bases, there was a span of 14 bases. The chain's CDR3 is CASSALRVATEAFF. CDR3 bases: TGTGCCAGCAGCGCTCTTAGGGTGGCCACTGAAGCTTTCTTT.

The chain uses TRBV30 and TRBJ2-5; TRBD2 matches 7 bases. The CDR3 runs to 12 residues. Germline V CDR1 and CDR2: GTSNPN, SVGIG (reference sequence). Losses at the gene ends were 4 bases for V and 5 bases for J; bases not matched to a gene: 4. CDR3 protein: CAWMGLHETQYF. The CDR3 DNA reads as TGTGCCTGGATGGGACTACACGAGACCCAGTACTTC.

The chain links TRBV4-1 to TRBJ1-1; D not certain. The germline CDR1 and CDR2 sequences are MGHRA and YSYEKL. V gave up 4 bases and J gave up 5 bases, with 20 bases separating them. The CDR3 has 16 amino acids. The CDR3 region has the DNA TGCGCCAGCAGCCCACTCCCGGGCGGGTTCATAACTGAAGCTTTCTTT. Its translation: CASSPLPGGFITEAFF.

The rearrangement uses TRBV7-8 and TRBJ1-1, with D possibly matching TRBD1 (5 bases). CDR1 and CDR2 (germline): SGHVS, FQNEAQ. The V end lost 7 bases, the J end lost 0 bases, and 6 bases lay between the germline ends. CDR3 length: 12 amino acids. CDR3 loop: CASKDMNTEAFF. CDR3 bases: TGTGCCAGCAAGGACATGAACACTGAAGCTTTCTTT.

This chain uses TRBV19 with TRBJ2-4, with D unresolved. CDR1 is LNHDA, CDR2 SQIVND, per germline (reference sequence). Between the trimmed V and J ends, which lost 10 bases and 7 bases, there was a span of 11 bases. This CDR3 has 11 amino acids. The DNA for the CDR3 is TGTGCCACCTGGGCCCGGAACATTCAGTACTTC. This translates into CATWARNIQYF.

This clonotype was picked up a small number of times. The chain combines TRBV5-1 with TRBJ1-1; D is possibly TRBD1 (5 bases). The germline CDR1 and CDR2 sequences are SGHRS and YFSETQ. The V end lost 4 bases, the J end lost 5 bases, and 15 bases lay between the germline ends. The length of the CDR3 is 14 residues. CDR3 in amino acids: CASSPPRGTTEAFF. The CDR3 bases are TGCGCCAGCAGCCCCCCCCGGGGCACGACTGAAGCTTTCTTT.

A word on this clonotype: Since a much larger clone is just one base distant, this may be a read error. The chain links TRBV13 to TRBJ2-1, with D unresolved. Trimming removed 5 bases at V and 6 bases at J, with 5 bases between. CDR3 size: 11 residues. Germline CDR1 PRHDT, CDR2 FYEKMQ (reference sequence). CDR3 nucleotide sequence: TGTGCCAGCAGCCCCGTCAATGAGCAGTTCTTC. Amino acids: CASSPVNEQFF.

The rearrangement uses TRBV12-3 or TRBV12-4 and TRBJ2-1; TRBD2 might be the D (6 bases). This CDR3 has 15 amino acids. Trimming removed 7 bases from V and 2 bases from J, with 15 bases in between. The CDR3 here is CASTLAATPYNEQFF. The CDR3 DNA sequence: TGTGCCAGCACCTTAGCGGCCACTCCCTACAATGAGCAGTTCTTC.

The CDR3 nucleotides are TGTGCCAGCATAGGCGGGAGGAGCTCCTACAATGAGCAGTTCTTC. This sequence encodes CASIGGRSSYNEQFF. The gene calls are TRBV7-9 and TRBJ2-1; 8 bases are a match to TRBD2. Germline CDR1 SEHNR, CDR2 FQNEAQ (reference sequence). The junction had 5 bases not matched to a gene; V was cut back by 7 bases and J by 0 bases. This CDR3 is 15 amino acids long.

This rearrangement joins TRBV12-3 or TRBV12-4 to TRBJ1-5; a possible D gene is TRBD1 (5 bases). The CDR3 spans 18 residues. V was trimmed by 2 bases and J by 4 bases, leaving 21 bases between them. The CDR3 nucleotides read TGTGCCAGCAGTTTAAGGGGAGGACGTCGGCTTGGGAATCAGCCCCAGCATTTT. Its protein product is CASSLRGGRRLGNQPQHF.